Sequencing of this T cell receptor (beta chain) was carried out in a study of a mutant IDH1 vaccine in newly diagnosed glioma. As for time point: week 23, last vaccination. Each dose of the vaccine consisted of 300 ug of mutant IDH1 20-mer peptide, with topical imiquimod. New WHO grade 3 or 4 astrocytomas that were IDH1-mutant and ATRX-lost had been found in donors. Germline CDR1 and CDR2: LNHDA and SQIVND (reference sequence). The CDR3 has 16 residues. Trimming left V 6 bases short and J 0 bases short, with 15 bases between. As regards this clone: No antigen is known for it.

TCRdb's copy holds only in-frame clones and misses some; the assay was immunoSEQ multiplex PCR. Of approximately 50,000 clones detected, 75% to 90% appear once; the ten largest clones hold around 1.3%. The V and J genes are TRBV19 and TRBJ2-1; weak D call: TRBD2 (5 bases). Sequencing used PBMCs, obtained from a glioma patient whose treatment included an IDH1 peptide vaccine. The clonotype originates from a man aged 40-49 years with glioma. The DNA of the CDR3 is TGTGCCAGTAGGACTACGGGGATTAGCTCCTACAATGAGCAGTTCTTC. It encodes CASRTTGISSYNEQFF.